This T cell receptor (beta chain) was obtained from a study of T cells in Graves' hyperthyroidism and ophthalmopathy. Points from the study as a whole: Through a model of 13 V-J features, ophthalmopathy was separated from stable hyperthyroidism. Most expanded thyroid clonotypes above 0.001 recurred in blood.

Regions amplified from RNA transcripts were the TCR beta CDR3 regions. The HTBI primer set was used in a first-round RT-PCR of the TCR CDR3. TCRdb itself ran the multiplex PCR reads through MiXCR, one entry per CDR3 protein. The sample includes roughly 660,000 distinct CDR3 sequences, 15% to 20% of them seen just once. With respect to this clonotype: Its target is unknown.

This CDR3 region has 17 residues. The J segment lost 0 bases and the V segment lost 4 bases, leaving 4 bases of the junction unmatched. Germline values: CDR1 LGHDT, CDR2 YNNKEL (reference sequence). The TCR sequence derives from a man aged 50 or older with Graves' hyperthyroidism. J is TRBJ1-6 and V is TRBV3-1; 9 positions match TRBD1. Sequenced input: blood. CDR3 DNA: TGTGCCAGCAGCCTAGGGACAGGGAGCTCCTATAATTCACCCCTCCACTTT. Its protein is CASSLGTGSSYNSPLHF. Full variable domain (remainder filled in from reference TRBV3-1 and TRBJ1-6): DTAVSQTPKYLVTQMGNDKSIKCEQNLGHDTMYWYKQDSKKFLKIMFSYNNKELIINETVPNRFSPKSPDKAHLNLHINSLELGDSAVYFCASSLGTGSSYNSPLHFGNGTRLTVT.